This T cell receptor (beta chain) was recorded in a study of beta chain features in type 1 diabetes. Trimming took 0 bases from V and 0 from J, leaving 18 bases between them. Per germline, CDR1 LGHNA and CDR2 YSLEER. The CDR3 is 18 residues long. The investigators reverse transcribed all of the isolated RNA, so they sequenced expressed TCRB transcripts. Method: immunoSEQ multiplex PCR; TCRdb's copy keeps in-frame clones and lacks some. The table records under 900,000 clones, under 20% of them present only once. Sequences were obtained from naive CD4+ T cells from blood. This rearrangement joins TRBV4-3 to TRBJ2-7, with D perhaps matching TRBD2 (6 bases). This TCR derives from a woman aged 18-35 years in good health. The CDR3 reads CASSQDTSSGTLSYEQYF. The CDR3 DNA reads TGCGCCAGCAGCCAAGATACATCCTCCGGGACTCTCTCCTACGAGCAGTACTTC.